This T cell receptor beta chain was found in a study of blood T cell repertoires in COVID-19. The germline V gene has CDR1 LNHDA and CDR2 SQIVND (reference sequence). Trimming at V came to 6 bases and at J to 6 bases, leaving 4 bases not matched to a gene. This CDR3 comprises 14 residues. TCRdb's copy holds only in-frame clones and misses some; the assay was immunoSEQ multiplex PCR. The data show approximately 170,000 clones, 86% seen once. V usage is TRBV19 and J usage is TRBJ2-2; 10 bases line up with TRBD1. The TCR comes from a woman between 65 and 79 years old with acute or convalescent COVID-19. Source material: peripheral blood. The CDR3 region has the DNA TGTGCCAGTAGGGGACAGGGGTTACCCGGGGAGCTGTTTTTT. It encodes CASRGQGLPGELFF.